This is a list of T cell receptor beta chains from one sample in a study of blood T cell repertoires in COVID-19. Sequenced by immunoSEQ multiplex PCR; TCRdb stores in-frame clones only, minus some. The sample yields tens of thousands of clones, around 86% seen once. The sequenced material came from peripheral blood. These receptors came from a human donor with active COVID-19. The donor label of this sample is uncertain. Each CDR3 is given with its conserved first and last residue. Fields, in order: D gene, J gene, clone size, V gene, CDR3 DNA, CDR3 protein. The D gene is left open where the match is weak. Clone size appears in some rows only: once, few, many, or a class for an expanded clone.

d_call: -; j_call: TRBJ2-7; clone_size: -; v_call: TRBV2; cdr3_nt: TGTGCCAGCAGGGAAAAGACTAACTCCTACGAGCAGTACTTC; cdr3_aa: CASREKTNSYEQYF
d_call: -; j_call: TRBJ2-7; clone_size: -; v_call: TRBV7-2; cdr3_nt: TGTGCCAGCAGCTTAGCGGTACAGGACTACGAGCAGTACTTC; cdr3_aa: CASSLAVQDYEQYF
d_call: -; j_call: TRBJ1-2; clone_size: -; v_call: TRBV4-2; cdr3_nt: TGTGCCAGCAGCCAAGGTGAGCGCAACTCTAACTATGGCTACACCTTC; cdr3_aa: CASSQGERNSNYGYTF
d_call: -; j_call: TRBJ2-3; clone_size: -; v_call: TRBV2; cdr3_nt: TGTGCCAGCACCGGACTGATTCCAGATACGCAGTATTTT; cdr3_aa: CASTGLIPDTQYF
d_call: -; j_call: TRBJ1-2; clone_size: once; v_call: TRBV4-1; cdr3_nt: TGCGCCAGCAGCCAAGATCTTAGACAGCCCTCTTATGGCTACACCTTC; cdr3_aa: CASSQDLRQPSYGYTF
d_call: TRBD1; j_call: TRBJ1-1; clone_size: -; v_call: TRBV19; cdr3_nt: TGTGCCAGCAAACAGGGGAGGTACACTGAAGCTTTCTTT; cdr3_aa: CASKQGRYTEAFF
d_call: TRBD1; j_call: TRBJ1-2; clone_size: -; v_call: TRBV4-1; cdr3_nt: TGCGCCAGCAGCCAATCTACAGGGGGGACTAACTATGGCTACACCTTC; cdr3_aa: CASSQSTGGTNYGYTF
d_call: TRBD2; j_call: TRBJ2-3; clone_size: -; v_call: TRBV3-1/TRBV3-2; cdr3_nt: TGTGCCAGCAGCCTCGGACTAGCACGTGGAGATACGCAGTATTTT; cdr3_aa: CASSLGLARGDTQYF
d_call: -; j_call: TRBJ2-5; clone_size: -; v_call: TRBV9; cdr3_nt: TGTGCCAGCAGCGCCGGGACTCAACAAGAGACCCAGTACTTC; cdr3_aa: CASSAGTQQETQYF
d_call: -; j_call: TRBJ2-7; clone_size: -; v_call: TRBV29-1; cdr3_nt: TGCAGCGTTGAAGGGGCTCTGGGCAGGTCAGGATCCTACGAGCAGTACTTC; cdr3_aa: CSVEGALGRSGSYEQYF
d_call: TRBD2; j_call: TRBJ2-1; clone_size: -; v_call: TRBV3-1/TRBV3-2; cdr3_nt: TGTGCCAGCAGTCCAGGTCATAGCGGGGGGGGCTACAATGAGCAGTTCTTC; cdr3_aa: CASSPGHSGGGYNEQFF
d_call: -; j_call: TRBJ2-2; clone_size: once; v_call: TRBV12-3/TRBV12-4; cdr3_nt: TGTGCCAGCAGACCTGACATGAACGGGGAGCTGTTTTTT; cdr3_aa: CASRPDMNGELFF
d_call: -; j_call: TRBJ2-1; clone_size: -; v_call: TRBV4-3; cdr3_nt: TGCGCCAGCAGCGGGCAGGTGAGAAACAATGAGCAGTTCTTC; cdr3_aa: CASSGQVRNNEQFF
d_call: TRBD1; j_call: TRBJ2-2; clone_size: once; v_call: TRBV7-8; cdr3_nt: TGTGCCAGCAGCCCTCGACAGGGCGCGAACACCGGGGAGCTGTTTTTT; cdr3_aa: CASSPRQGANTGELFF
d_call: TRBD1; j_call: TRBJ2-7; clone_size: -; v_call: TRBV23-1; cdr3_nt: TGCGCCAGCAGTCAATCGGGCCGGACAGGGGCTTCCAACGAGCAGTACTTC; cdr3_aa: CASSQSGRTGASNEQYF
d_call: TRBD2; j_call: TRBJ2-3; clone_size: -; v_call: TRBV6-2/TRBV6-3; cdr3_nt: TGTGCCAGCAGTTACTTAGCGGGGAATCCAGATACGCAGTATTTT; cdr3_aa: CASSYLAGNPDTQYF
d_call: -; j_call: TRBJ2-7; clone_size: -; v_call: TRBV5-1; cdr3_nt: TGCGCCAGCAGCTTGGATGGGGAGTACTACGAGCAGTACTTC; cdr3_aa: CASSLDGEYYEQYF
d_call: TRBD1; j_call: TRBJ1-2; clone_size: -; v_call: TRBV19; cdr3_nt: TGTGCCAGTAGTGCCCGATCAGGGGGGACCAACTATGGCTACACCTTC; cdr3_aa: CASSARSGGTNYGYTF
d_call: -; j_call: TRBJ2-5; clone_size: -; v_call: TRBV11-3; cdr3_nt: TGTGCCAGCAGCTCGATCTCTGCGGAGACCCAGTACTTC; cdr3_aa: CASSSISAETQYF
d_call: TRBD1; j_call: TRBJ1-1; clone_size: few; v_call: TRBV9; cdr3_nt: TGTGCCAGCAGCCTAGGACAGGGACACACTGAAGCTTTCTTT; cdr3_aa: CASSLGQGHTEAFF
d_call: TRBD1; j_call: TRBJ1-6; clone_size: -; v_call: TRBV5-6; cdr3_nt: TGTGCCAGCAGCGTGGGACAGGGTAATTCACCCCTCCACTTT; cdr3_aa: CASSVGQGNSPLHF
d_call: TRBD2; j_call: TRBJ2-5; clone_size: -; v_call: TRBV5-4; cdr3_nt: TGTGCCAGCAGCCCGCGGGGACTAGCGGAAGAGACCCAGTACTTC; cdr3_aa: CASSPRGLAEETQYF
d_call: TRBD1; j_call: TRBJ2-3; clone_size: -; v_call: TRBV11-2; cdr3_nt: TGTGCCAGCAGCGTCACAGGGGGCGGGGATACGCAGTATTTT; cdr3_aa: CASSVTGGGDTQYF
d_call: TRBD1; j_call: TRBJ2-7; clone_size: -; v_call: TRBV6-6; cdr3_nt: TGTGCCAGCAGCCGCGGACAGGCGGAATACGAGCAGTACTTC; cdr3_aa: CASSRGQAEYEQYF
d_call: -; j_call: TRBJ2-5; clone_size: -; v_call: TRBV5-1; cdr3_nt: TGCGCCAGCAGCTTGGTTAGGGGGGGGCAAGAGACCCAGTACTTC; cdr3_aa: CASSLVRGGQETQYF
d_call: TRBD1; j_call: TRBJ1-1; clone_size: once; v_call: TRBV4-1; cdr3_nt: TGCGCCAGCAGCCAAGACGGGCGGGACAGGGGGCACCGGACTGAAGCTTTCTTT; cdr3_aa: CASSQDGRDRGHRTEAFF
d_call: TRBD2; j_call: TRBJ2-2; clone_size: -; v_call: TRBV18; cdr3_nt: TGTGCCAGCTCTCCTCCGGGACTAGCGGCGAACACCGGGGAGCTGTTTTTT; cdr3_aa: CASSPPGLAANTGELFF
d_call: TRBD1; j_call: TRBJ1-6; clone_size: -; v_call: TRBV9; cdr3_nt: TGTGCCAGCAGCGGGGGACAGGGGCAAGTTTCACCCCTCCACTTT; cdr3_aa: CASSGGQGQVSPLHF
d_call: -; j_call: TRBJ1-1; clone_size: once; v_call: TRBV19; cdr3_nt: TGTGCCAGTAGGCTACAGAGGGCCGGGAGGAACACTGAAGCTTTCTTT; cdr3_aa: CASRLQRAGRNTEAFF
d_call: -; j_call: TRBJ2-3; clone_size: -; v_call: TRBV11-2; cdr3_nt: TGTGCCAGCAGCTTAGAAGGTACTAGAACAGATACGCAGTATTTT; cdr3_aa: CASSLEGTRTDTQYF
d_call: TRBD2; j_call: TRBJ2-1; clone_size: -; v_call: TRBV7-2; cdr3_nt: TGTGCCAGCAGCCTGCTAGCGGGAAACAATGAGCAGTTCTTC; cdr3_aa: CASSLLAGNNEQFF
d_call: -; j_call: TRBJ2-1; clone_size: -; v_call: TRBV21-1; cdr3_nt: TGTGCCAGCAGCAGCCGGGACAATGAGCAGTTCTTC; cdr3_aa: CASSSRDNEQFF
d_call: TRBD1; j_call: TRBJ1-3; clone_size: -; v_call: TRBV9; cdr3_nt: TGTGCCAGCAGCGAGGATCTCCGGGACAGGGGGGGTGGAAACACCATATATTTT; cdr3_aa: CASSEDLRDRGGGNTIYF
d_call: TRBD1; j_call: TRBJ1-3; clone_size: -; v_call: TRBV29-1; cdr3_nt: TGCAGCGGAAAGACAGGGGGCAGAAACACCATATATTTT; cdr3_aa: CSGKTGGRNTIYF
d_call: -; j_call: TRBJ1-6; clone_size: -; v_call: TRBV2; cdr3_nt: TGTGCCACCAGACAGACGAATAATTCACCCCTCCACTTT; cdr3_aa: CATRQTNNSPLHF
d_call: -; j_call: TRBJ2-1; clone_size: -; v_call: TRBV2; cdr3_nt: TGTGCCAGCCTGCAGCAGGGGAACAATGAGCAGTTCTTC; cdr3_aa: CASLQQGNNEQFF
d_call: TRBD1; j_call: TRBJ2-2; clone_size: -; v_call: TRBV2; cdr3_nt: TGTGCCAGCAGTGATTTGGGCGGGACAGGGGTCACCGGGGAGCTGTTTTTT; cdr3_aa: CASSDLGGTGVTGELFF
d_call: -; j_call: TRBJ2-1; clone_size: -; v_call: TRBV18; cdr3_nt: TGTGCCAGCTCACCACCCCTCAATGAGCAGTTCTTC; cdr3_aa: CASSPPLNEQFF
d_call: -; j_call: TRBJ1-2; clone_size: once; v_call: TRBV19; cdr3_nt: TGTGCCTCCAAACTCCGGGAGGGCTATGGCTACACCTTC; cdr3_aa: CASKLREGYGYTF